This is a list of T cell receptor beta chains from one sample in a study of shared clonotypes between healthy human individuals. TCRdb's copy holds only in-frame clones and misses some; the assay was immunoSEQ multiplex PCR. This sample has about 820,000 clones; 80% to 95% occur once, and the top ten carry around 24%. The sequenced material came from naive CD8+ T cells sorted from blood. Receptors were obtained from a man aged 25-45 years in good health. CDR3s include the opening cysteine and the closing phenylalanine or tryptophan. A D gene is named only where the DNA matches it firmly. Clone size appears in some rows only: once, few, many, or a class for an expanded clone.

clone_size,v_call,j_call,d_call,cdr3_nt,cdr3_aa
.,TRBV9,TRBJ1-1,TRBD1,TGTGCCAGCAGCGGGGAAGGATCCCGGACAGGAACTAACACTGAAGCTTTCTTT,CASSGEGSRTGTNTEAFF
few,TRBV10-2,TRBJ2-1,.,TGCGCCACCACGGCCGGCAATGAGCAGTTCTTC,CATTAGNEQFF
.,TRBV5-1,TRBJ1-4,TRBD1,TGCGCCAGCAGCCTGGGTGGACAGGGCGACGAAAAACTGTTTTTT,CASSLGGQGDEKLFF
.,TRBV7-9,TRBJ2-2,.,TGTGCCAGCAGCTTAGCCCCGACGGCCACCGGGGAGCTGTTTTTT,CASSLAPTATGELFF
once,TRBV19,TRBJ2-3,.,TGTGCCAGTAGTATACAGGATAGCACAGATACGCAGTATTTT,CASSIQDSTDTQYF
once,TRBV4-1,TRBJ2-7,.,TGCGCCAGCAGCCAAGGGACAACCTACGAGCAGTACTTC,CASSQGTTYEQYF
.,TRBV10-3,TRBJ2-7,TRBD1,TGTGCCATCAGCCCGGGACAGGGTAACGAGCAGTACTTC,CAISPGQGNEQYF
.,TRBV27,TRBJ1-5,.,TGTGCCAGCAGTTTATACGGAGGGGAGCCCCAGCATTTT,CASSLYGGEPQHF
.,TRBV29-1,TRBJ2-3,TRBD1,TGCAGCGCATGGGACAGGGGCACAGATACGCAGTATTTT,CSAWDRGTDTQYF
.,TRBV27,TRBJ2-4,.,TGTGCCAGCAGTAACGCAGGGGTCAAAAACATTCAGTACTTC,CASSNAGVKNIQYF
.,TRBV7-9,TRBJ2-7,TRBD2,TGTGCCAGCAGCCATAGCGGGACGGGGTCCTACGAGCAGTACTTC,CASSHSGTGSYEQYF